Sequencing of this T cell receptor (beta chain) was carried out in a study of sequential checkpoint blockade in melanoma. CDR1 is SGHDT, CDR2 YYEEEE, per germline. V was pared by 3 bases and J by 3 bases, with 4 bases between. The CDR3 runs 11 residues. The treatment denotes: randomized to nivolumab then ipilimumab (arm A) or the reverse (arm B). The method was immunoSEQ multiplex PCR; TCRdb's version includes in-frame clones alone and lacks a portion of them. The sample carries some 9,300 clones, around three quarters recorded once. This sequence originates from a human donor with melanoma. Sequenced here: CD8+ T cells sorted from blood (inferred from file names), sampled from a patient given nivolumab and ipilimumab in sequence. V and J are TRBV5-6 and TRBJ2-7; no firm D call. The CDR3 nucleotides are TGTGCCAGCAGCTCGGGCTACGAGCAGTACTTC. It translates to CASSSGYEQYF.